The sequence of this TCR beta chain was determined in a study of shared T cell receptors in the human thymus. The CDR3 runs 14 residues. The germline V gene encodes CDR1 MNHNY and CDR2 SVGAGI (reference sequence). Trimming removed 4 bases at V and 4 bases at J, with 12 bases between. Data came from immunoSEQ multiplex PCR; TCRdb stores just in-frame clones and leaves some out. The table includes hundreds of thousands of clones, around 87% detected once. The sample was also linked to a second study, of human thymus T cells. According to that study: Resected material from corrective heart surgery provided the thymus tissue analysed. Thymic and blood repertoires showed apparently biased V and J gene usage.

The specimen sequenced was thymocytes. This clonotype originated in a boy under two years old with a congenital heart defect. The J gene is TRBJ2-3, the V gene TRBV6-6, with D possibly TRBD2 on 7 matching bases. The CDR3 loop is CASSWGGRPDTQYF. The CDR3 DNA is TGTGCCAGCAGTTGGGGGGGGCGCCCAGATACGCAGTATTTT.